The next 8 T cell receptor beta chains were all read from a single sample in a study of human T cells and chemical hapten exposure (dated by TCRdb to the early 2020s). Total RNA was extracted from unfractionated whole blood collected in Tempus Blood RNA tubes. During library preparation, unique molecular identifiers were attached to individual cDNA molecules so that TCRs could be counted quantitatively and reproducibly. TCRdb passed the public sequencing reads through fastp at Q25 and MiXCR, retaining productive beta sequences. For every CDR3 protein sequence, its rows merge into one entry that carries the most common genes and DNA. Recorded for this sample are 95,000 to 150,000 distinct CDR3 sequences; 6.5% to 10% of them occurred a single time. The ten largest clones represent roughly 1.5% of the sample. The sample was whole blood. The receptors originated from a human donor in good health. Some clones in this sample may be carry-over from other donors' samples. Donor details come from another sample of the same person, matched by shared clones.

The chain links TRBV15 to TRBJ2-3; no reliable D call. Germline CDR1 reads LNHNV; CDR2 reads YYDKDF (reference sequence). Deletions cut 0 bases from V and 1 base from J, with 5 bases between. The CDR3 runs to 14 residues. The CDR3 loop is CATSRDLGTDTQYF. CDR3 sequence (DNA): TGTGCCACCAGCAGAGATTTGGGCACAGATACGCAGTATTTT.

This chain uses TRBV10-3 with TRBJ2-2; no reliable D call. The CDR3 length is 12 residues. V shed 8 bases and J shed 4 bases, with 8 bases lying between them. CDR1 and CDR2 (germline): ENHRY, SYGVKD. CDR3 loop: CAIAPTTGELFF. The CDR3 DNA reads as TGTGCCATCGCCCCGACCACCGGGGAGCTGTTTTTT.

This clonotype was recorded at least ten times. The genes are TRBV29-1 and TRBJ2-5; TRBD2 matches at 10 bases. The germline CDR1 and CDR2 sequences are SQVTM and ANQGSEA. The CDR3 totals 14 residues. The V and J ends lost 2 bases and 6 bases, in that order; junction bases with no gene match: 6. The CDR3 reads CSVESSGGLKTQYF. For the CDR3, the DNA is TGCAGCGTTGAATCTAGCGGGGGACTCAAGACCCAGTACTTC.

This clonotype was detected ten times or more. The V gene is TRBV20-1, the J gene TRBJ2-7; 11 nucleotides match TRBD2. The germline V gene has CDR1 DFQATT and CDR2 SNEGSKA (reference sequence). CDR3 size: 14 residues. J was trimmed by 1 base and V by 6 bases; bases with no gene match: 5. The CDR3 sequence: CSATGTSGSYEQYF. DNA for the CDR3: TGCAGTGCCACCGGGACTAGCGGATCCTACGAGCAGTACTTC.

V is TRBV2 and J is TRBJ2-2; TRBD1 aligns across 8 bases. Germline V gives CDR1 SNHLY, CDR2 FYNNEI. This CDR3 has 17 amino acids. The V gene end was trimmed by 2 bases and the J gene end by 0 bases; junction bases not matched to a gene: 5. The CDR3 spells CASSETTGAANTGELFF. Here the CDR3 DNA reads TGTGCCAGCAGTGAAACGACAGGGGCCGCGAACACCGGGGAGCTGTTTTTT. Variable domain in full (rest from reference TRBV2 and TRBJ2-2): EPEVTQTPSHQVTQMGQEVILRCVPISNHLYFYWYRQILGQKVEFLVSFYNNEISEKSEIFDDQFSVERPDGSNFTLKIRSTKLEDSAMYFCASSETTGAANTGELFFGEGSRLTVL.

This clonotype was picked up a small number of times. This rearrangement joins TRBV5-1 to TRBJ1-1, with D hard to call. The CDR3 extends over 15 amino acids. Germline V gene data show CDR1 as SGHRS and CDR2 as YFSETQ. Trimming took off 0 bases at V and 2 bases at J, with 11 bases between the two ends. The CDR3 bases are TGCGCCAGCAGCTTGGCCGGGAGCTCAAACACTGAAGCTTTCTTT. Its translation: CASSLAGSSNTEAFF.

This clonotype was detected many times. This rearrangement joins TRBV6-1 to TRBJ1-5; 11 bases align to TRBD1. Germline V CDR1 and CDR2: MNHNS, SASEGT. V gave up 7 bases and J gave up 2 bases; unmatched junction bases: 4. The CDR3 contains 15 residues. The DNA of the CDR3 is TGTGCCAGCATTCCGGGACAGGGGGGCAATCAGCCCCAGCATTTT. Translated: CASIPGQGGNQPQHF.

J is TRBJ2-5 and V is TRBV5-6; D may correspond to TRBD1 or TRBD2 (6 bases each). V was shortened by 4 bases and J by 0 bases, with 10 bases between the two germline ends. This CDR3 has 14 residues. CDR1 is SGHDT and CDR2 is YYEEEE in the germline V gene. The CDR3: CASSPGADQETQYF. The CDR3, as DNA: TGTGCCAGCAGCCCGGGGGCAGACCAAGAGACCCAGTACTTC.